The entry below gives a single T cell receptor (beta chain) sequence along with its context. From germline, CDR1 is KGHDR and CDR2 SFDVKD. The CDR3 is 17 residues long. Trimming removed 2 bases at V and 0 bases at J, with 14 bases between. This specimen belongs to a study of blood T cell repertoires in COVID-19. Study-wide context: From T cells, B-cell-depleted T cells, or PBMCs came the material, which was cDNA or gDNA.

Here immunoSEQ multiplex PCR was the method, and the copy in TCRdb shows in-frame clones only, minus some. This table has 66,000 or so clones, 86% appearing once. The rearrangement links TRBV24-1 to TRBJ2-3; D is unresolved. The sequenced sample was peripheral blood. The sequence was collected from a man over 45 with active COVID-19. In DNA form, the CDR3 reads TGTGCCACCAGTGATTCCGACCTGGCTAGGAGCACAGATACGCAGTATTTT. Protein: CATSDSDLARSTDTQYF.